The present TCR beta chain was sequenced within a study of cytomegalovirus exposure and HLA in healthy donors. The PCR made use of 60 Vbeta and 13 Jbeta primers. Data came from immunoSEQ multiplex PCR; TCRdb stores just in-frame clones and leaves some out. The sample consists of approximately 200,000 clones, roughly 84% of them appearing once. V dropped 6 bases and J dropped 4; count of bases not matched to a gene: 7. In germline, CDR1 is MRHNA, CDR2 SNTAGT. The CDR3 sequence is 14 residues long. V gene TRBV6-4 combines with J gene TRBJ2-3, with TRBD1 matching over 7 bases. The sequenced sample was PBMCs. The source is a human donor in good health. The CDR3 coding sequence is TGTGCCAGCAGAAGGGACAGCCTGGCAGATACGCAGTATTTT. It specifies CASRRDSLADTQYF.